One T cell receptor (beta chain) is described in this entry. These data originate in a study of T cell changes during pregnancy in multiple sclerosis. Germline V gene sequence: CDR1 SGHDN, CDR2 FVKESK. V was pared by 4 bases and J by 5 bases, with 10 bases of the junction left unmatched. The CDR3 runs 16 residues. Assay: immunoSEQ multiplex PCR; the TCRdb copy retains only in-frame clones and omits some. The repertoire holds some 80,000 clones, with roughly 92% as singletons. The origin of this receptor is a female donor with multiple sclerosis, enrolled in a pregnancy study. The chain recombines TRBV14 with TRBJ2-5; TRBD2 matches at 10 bases. Material: peripheral blood, obtained in the first trimester of pregnancy. The CDR3, as DNA: TGTGCCAGCAGCCTCTCGTTAGCGGGGGGTTGGGAGACCCAGTACTTC. Its translation is CASSLSLAGGWETQYF.